A selection of T cell receptor beta chains follows, all from one sample in a study of blood T cell repertoires in COVID-19. Data came from immunoSEQ multiplex PCR; TCRdb stores just in-frame clones and leaves some out. There are fewer than 95,000 clones in the sample; about 89% occur only once, and approximately 9.3% lies in the top ten. Specimen: peripheral blood. Receptors originate from a man aged 45 to 65 with acute or convalescent COVID-19. CDR3s include the opening cysteine and the closing phenylalanine or tryptophan. Fields, in order: D gene, V gene, J gene, clone size, CDR3 DNA, CDR3 protein. D genes are given only for firm matches. A row's size may be missing; if present it is once, few, many or a size class.

.	TRBV7-3	TRBJ1-3	.	TGTGCCAGCAGCCAAAACGGGGGGACTGGAAACACCATATATTTT	CASSQNGGTGNTIYF
TRBD2	TRBV19	TRBJ2-3	.	TGTGCCAGTAGTGCAGCGGGGGGGCCTACAGATACGCAGTATTTT	CASSAAGGPTDTQYF
.	TRBV4-1	TRBJ1-3	.	TGCGCCAGCAGTCCCGACAGAGGAAACACCATATATTTT	CASSPDRGNTIYF
.	TRBV28	TRBJ1-6	.	TGTGCCAGTCTTAAGGGGCGGTATAATTCACCCCTCCACTTT	CASLKGRYNSPLHF
.	TRBV7-2	TRBJ2-1	.	TGTGCCAGCAGCCTAGGACAGTTCTCCTACAATGAGCAGTTCTTC	CASSLGQFSYNEQFF
TRBD1	TRBV2	TRBJ1-3	.	TGTGCCAGCAGTGACCCCAGACAGGGGACTGGAAACACCATATATTTT	CASSDPRQGTGNTIYF
.	TRBV4-1	TRBJ1-2	.	TGCGCCAGCAGCCAAGATCATGGGGCAGGAGCCTTGGGCTACACCTTC	CASSQDHGAGALGYTF
TRBD1	TRBV7-2	TRBJ2-2	.	TGTGCCAGCACCCAGATGACAGGGGGCACCGGGGAGCTGTTTTTT	CASTQMTGGTGELFF
TRBD1	TRBV28	TRBJ1-2	.	TGTGCCAGCAGTCCGGGACAGGGGACCTATGGCTACACCTTC	CASSPGQGTYGYTF
.	TRBV4-1	TRBJ2-2	.	TGCGCCAGCAGCCAAGATCCCTACACCGGGGAGCTGTTTTTT	CASSQDPYTGELFF
TRBD1	TRBV14	TRBJ2-5	.	TGTGCCAGCAGCCAAAACAGGGGGGCAGAGACCCAGTACTTC	CASSQNRGAETQYF
.	TRBV5-1	TRBJ1-1	once	TGCGCCAGCAGCTTGGCCGGAGCAGACACTGAAGCTTTCTTT	CASSLAGADTEAFF
TRBD1	TRBV6-6	TRBJ1-2	.	TGTGCCAGCTATGGACAGGGGGGATTACTATATGGCTACACCTTC	CASYGQGGLLYGYTF
.	TRBV5-8	TRBJ1-2	.	TGTGCCAGCAGCTTGGGTGGGACTCATGGCTACACCTTC	CASSLGGTHGYTF
.	TRBV19	TRBJ2-1	.	TGTGCCAGTAGTGCGCGGGTAGGGGGAGTCTGGAATGAGCAGTTCTTC	CASSARVGGVWNEQFF
.	TRBV14	TRBJ1-2	.	TGTGCCAGCAGCCCGGGGGGGACGACTTTAAGAGGCTACACCTTC	CASSPGGTTLRGYTF
TRBD2	TRBV27	TRBJ2-3	.	TGTGCCAGCAGTTTAATCCGTAGCGGGGGTATCCCAGATACGCAGTATTTT	CASSLIRSGGIPDTQYF
.	TRBV29-1	TRBJ2-1	once	TGCAGCTCGGGCGGGACTCGTTACAATGAGCAGTTCTTC	CSSGGTRYNEQFF
.	TRBV9	TRBJ1-2	.	TGTGCCAGCACCCCGCAGCCGGGGGAACTCTATGGCTACACCTTC	CASTPQPGELYGYTF
TRBD2	TRBV5-1	TRBJ2-3	.	TGCGCCAGCAGCTTGGGGACTAGCGGGGGCCCTGGAGATACGCAGTATTTT	CASSLGTSGGPGDTQYF
.	TRBV7-9	TRBJ1-5	.	TGTGCCAGCACCAAGGGAGGTGATCAGCCCCAGCATTTT	CASTKGGDQPQHF
.	TRBV5-1	TRBJ2-5	.	TGCGCCAGCAGCTTTTTGGCAGGGGGGGAGACCCAGTACTTC	CASSFLAGGETQYF
.	TRBV30	TRBJ2-2	.	TGTGCTCTTCAAGGGGGTAGGGGGGAGCTGTTTTTT	CALQGGRGELFF
.	TRBV29-1	TRBJ2-1	once	TGCAGCGTTTCCCGGGGAAGCTCCTACAATGAGCAGTTCTTC	CSVSRGSSYNEQFF
.	TRBV19	TRBJ2-1	.	TGTGCCAGTGGACCCCCAGGGGCCTCCTACAATGAGCAGTTCTTC	CASGPPGASYNEQFF
TRBD1	TRBV27	TRBJ1-2	.	TGTGCCAGCAGTTTAGGACAGGGAAATGGCTACACCTTC	CASSLGQGNGYTF
.	TRBV28	TRBJ1-4	.	TGTGCCAGCACGCCCGTTCACTATAAAAATGAAAAACTGTTTTTT	CASTPVHYKNEKLFF
.	TRBV2	TRBJ1-2	.	TGTGCCAGCAGTGAAGGGGCAGCCAACTATGGCTACACCTTC	CASSEGAANYGYTF
.	TRBV7-9	TRBJ1-5	.	TGTGCCAGCAGCTTAGGATACGGGGGCAATCAGCCCCAGCATTTT	CASSLGYGGNQPQHF
.	TRBV3-1/TRBV3-2	TRBJ1-2	once	TGTGCCAGCAGCCAAGGTGCGTTGGGCTACACCTTC	CASSQGALGYTF
.	TRBV3-1/TRBV3-2	TRBJ1-5	.	TGTGCCAGCAGCCAAGGGGTTCTAGACAATCAGCCCCAGCATTTT	CASSQGVLDNQPQHF
.	TRBV2	TRBJ1-6	.	TGTGCCAGCAGTGAAATCCAGGGGAATTCACCCCTCCACTTT	CASSEIQGNSPLHF
.	TRBV30	TRBJ1-5	.	TGTGCCTGGAGTGTCAGCAGGGGTAGCGAGCCCCAGCATTTT	CAWSVSRGSEPQHF
TRBD2	TRBV9	TRBJ2-3	.	TGTGCCAGCAGCGTAGTGACTAGCGGGGACACAGATACGCAGTATTTT	CASSVVTSGDTDTQYF
TRBD1	TRBV9	TRBJ1-2	.	TGTGCCAGCAGCCCCAGACAGGGTAACTATGGCTACACCTTC	CASSPRQGNYGYTF
TRBD1	TRBV6-1	TRBJ2-7	.	TGTGCCAGCAGTGAAAATCCAGGGGGCGTCTACGAGCAGTACTTC	CASSENPGGVYEQYF
TRBD1	TRBV4-2	TRBJ1-2	.	TGTGCCAGCAGCCCACAGGGGAACTCCTATGGCTACACCTTC	CASSPQGNSYGYTF
.	TRBV13	TRBJ2-6	.	TGTGCCAGCAGCTACAGGTCCTCTGGGGCCAACGTCCTGACTTTC	CASSYRSSGANVLTF
.	TRBV5-1	TRBJ1-2	.	TGCGCCAGCAGCTTGGATGAGATTAACTATGGCTACACCTTC	CASSLDEINYGYTF
TRBD1	TRBV5-4	TRBJ1-6	.	TGTGCCAGCAGCTTGAAGGGGGCTGCCTCTTCACCCCTCCACTTT	CASSLKGAASSPLHF
.	TRBV7-3	TRBJ2-1	.	TGTGCCAGCAGCTTAAAGCCGGGCCCCGTACGGGCAGGGGTCAATGAGCAGTTCTTC	CASSLKPGPVRAGVNEQFF
.	TRBV6-1	TRBJ2-7	.	TGTGCCAGCAGTGAAGTGGGCAGGCCGACCTACGAGCAGTACTTC	CASSEVGRPTYEQYF
TRBD2	TRBV29-1	TRBJ2-5	once	TGCAGCGTTGTCTGGAGGGCGCGGGGGCAAGAGACCCAGTACTTC	CSVVWRARGQETQYF
.	TRBV19	TRBJ1-5	.	TGTGCCAGTAGTATTTCCCGAGTTAGCAATCAGCCCCAGCATTTT	CASSISRVSNQPQHF
.	TRBV3-1/TRBV3-2	TRBJ2-3	once	TGTGCCAGCAGCCAAGGGACAAGCACAGATACGCAGTATTTT	CASSQGTSTDTQYF
TRBD1	TRBV23-1	TRBJ2-5	.	TGCGCCCTCAAGGAGGACAGGGGTGAAGAGACCCAGTACTTC	CALKEDRGEETQYF
.	TRBV28	TRBJ2-3	.	TGTGCCAGCAGGGACATTGGCACAGATACGCAGTATTTT	CASRDIGTDTQYF
.	TRBV11-1	TRBJ2-7	.	TGTGCCAGCAGCCTATCTGAGGGTTACGAGCAGTACTTC	CASSLSEGYEQYF
TRBD1	TRBV6-5	TRBJ1-5	.	TGTGCCAGCAGTTACGTAGGGGGCTCGGGTCAGCCCCAGCATTTT	CASSYVGGSGQPQHF
.	TRBV25-1	TRBJ1-2	.	TGTGCCAGCAGTGAGGCGGCAGGGGTCTCTGGCTACACCTTC	CASSEAAGVSGYTF
TRBD2	TRBV10-3	TRBJ2-3	.	TGTGCCATCAGTGACTCGGGACTAGCGGGGATCACAGATACGCAGTATTTT	CAISDSGLAGITDTQYF
TRBD1	TRBV2	TRBJ1-2	.	TGTGCCAGCATGGCGGACAGGGGGGGATATGGCTACACCTTC	CASMADRGGYGYTF
TRBD2	TRBV6-6	TRBJ2-1	.	TGTGCCAGCAGTCCCGAGGAGCGGGGGAGGAATGAGCAGTTCTTC	CASSPEERGRNEQFF